This TCR beta chain was sequenced in a study of blood T cell repertoires in COVID-19. Sequencing used immunoSEQ multiplex PCR; TCRdb keeps in-frame clones, though not all of them. The sample lists some 91,000 clones; around 80% were seen once. Specimen: peripheral blood. The source is a man aged 65 to 85 with acute or convalescent COVID-19.

The CDR3 loop reads CASSLGGQLSGNTIYF. The CDR3 nucleotides are TGTGCCAGCAGCTTGGGCGGGCAGCTCTCTGGAAACACCATATATTTT. The rearrangement joins TRBV5-5 to TRBJ1-3; no clear D. This CDR3 comprises 16 residues. Trimming shortened V by 0 bases and J by 0 bases, and 10 bases separated the two germline ends. The V gene's germline CDR1 is SGHKS and CDR2 YYEKEE (reference sequence).